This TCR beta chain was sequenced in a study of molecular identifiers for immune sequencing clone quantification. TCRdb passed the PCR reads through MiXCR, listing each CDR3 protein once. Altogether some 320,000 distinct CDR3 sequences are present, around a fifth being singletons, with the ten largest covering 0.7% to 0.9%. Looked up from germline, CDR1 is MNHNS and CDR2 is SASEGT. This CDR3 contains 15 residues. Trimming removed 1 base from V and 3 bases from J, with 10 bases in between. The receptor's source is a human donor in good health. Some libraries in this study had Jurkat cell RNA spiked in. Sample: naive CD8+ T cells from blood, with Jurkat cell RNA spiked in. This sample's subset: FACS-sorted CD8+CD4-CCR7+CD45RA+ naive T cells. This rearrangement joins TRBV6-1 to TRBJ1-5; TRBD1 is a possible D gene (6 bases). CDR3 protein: CASSEETGLNQPQHF. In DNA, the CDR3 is TGTGCCAGCAGTGAAGAGACAGGACTCAATCAGCCCCAGCATTTT.